This TCR beta chain was captured by sequencing in a study of Ad26.COV2.S vaccination and SARS-CoV-2 variants. Some clones are missing from TCRdb's copy, which holds only in-frame ones; the method was immunoSEQ multiplex PCR. The sample has approximately 400,000 clones, around 84% seen once; the top ten hold 3% to 4%. The treatment denotes: around 19 received Ad26.COV2.S at low or high dose, single or two shots; 5 received placebo; per-sample allocation not given. Vaccine and placebo recipients were sampled on day 63 after the first injection. This person who donated was an adult of 18-55 years in Boston. The CDR3 runs 16 residues. From germline, CDR1 is SGDLS and CDR2 YYNGEE. V gave up 0 bases and J gave up 5 bases, with 15 bases separating them.

The sequenced sample was peripheral blood, obtained in a trial of Ad26.COV2.S vaccine versus placebo. V is TRBV9 and J is TRBJ2-1; D is ambiguous. This TCR came from a person between 18 and 59 years old who received the Ad26.COV2.S COVID-19 vaccine or a placebo. CDR3 sequence reads: CASSVGGRTPDNEQFF. In DNA form, the CDR3 reads TGTGCCAGCAGCGTAGGAGGCAGGACCCCAGACAATGAGCAGTTCTTC.